This T cell receptor (beta chain) stems from a study of T-cell memory formation after mild COVID-19. Study-level points and caveats: For contracting clones, CD4+ ones sat mainly in CM and EM, CD8+ in EMRA.

MiXCR, applied by TCRdb to the 5' RACE reads, yields one record per CDR3 protein. The sample lists 150,000 to 200,000 distinct CDR3 sequences, about 14% occurring once. Points on this clonotype: Its target is unknown.

Deletions cut 6 bases from V and 0 bases from J, with 6 bases between. The CDR3 is made up of 13 amino acids. Germline V gene sequence: CDR1 MNHNS, CDR2 SASEGT. The chain links TRBV6-1 to TRBJ1-5; no clear D gene. The TCR comes from an adult woman who had mild COVID-19 (a few samples of this study predate the infection). Cell type and time point are not known. The sequencing input was PBMCs or a T cell subset sorted from them (not recorded which). The CDR3 DNA follows: TGTGCCAGCAGACAGTATAGCAATCAGCCCCAGCATTTT. This translates into CASRQYSNQPQHF.